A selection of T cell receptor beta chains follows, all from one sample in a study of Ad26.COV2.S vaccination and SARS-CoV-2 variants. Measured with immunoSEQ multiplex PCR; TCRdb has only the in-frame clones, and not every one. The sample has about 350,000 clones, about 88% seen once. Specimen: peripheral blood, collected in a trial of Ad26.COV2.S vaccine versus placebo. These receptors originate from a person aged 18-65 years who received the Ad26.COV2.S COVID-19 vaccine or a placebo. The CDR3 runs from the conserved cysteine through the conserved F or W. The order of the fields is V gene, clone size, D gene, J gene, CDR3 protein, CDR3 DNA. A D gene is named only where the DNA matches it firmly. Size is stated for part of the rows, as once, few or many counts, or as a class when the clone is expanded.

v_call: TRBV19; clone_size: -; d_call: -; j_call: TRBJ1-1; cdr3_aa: CASSIDGTMNTEAFF; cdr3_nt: TGTGCCAGTAGTATTGACGGGACCATGAACACTGAAGCTTTCTTT
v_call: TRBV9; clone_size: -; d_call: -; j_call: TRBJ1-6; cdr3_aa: CASSVGGAGNSPLHF; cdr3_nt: TGTGCCAGCAGCGTAGGAGGGGCTGGAAATTCACCCCTCCACTTT
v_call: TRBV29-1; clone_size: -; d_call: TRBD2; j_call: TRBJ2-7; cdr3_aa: CSVDGTSGGASYEQYF; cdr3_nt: TGCAGCGTCGACGGGACTAGCGGGGGAGCTTCCTACGAGCAGTACTTC
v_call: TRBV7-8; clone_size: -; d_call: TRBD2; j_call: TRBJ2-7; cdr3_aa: CASSSPGLAVGKQYF; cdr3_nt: TGTGCCAGCAGCTCTCCGGGACTAGCGGTGGGAAAGCAGTACTTC
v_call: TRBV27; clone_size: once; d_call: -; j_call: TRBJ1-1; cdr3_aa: CASSPPLGMNTEAFF; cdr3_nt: TGTGCCAGCAGTCCGCCCCTCGGCATGAACACTGAAGCTTTCTTT
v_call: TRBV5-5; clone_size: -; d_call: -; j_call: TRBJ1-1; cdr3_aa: CASGRSPDTEAFF; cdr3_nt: TGTGCCAGCGGTCGGTCCCCTGACACTGAAGCTTTCTTT
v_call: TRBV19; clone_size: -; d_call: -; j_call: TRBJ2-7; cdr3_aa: CASSTRQAYEQYF; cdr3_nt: TGTGCCAGTAGTACCCGACAGGCCTACGAGCAGTACTTC
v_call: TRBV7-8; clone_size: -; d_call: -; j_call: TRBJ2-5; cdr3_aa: CASSLVWYPGLQETQYF; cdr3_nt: TGTGCCAGCAGCTTAGTATGGTACCCGGGACTTCAAGAGACCCAGTACTTC
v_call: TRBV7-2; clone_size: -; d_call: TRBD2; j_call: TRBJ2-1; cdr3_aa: CASRGAGGPFNEQFF; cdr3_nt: TGTGCCAGCAGAGGGGCGGGAGGGCCTTTCAATGAGCAGTTCTTC
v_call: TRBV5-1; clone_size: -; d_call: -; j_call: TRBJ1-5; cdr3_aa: CASSLGGTENQPQHF; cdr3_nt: TGCGCCAGCAGCTTGGGAGGAACCGAAAATCAGCCCCAGCATTTT